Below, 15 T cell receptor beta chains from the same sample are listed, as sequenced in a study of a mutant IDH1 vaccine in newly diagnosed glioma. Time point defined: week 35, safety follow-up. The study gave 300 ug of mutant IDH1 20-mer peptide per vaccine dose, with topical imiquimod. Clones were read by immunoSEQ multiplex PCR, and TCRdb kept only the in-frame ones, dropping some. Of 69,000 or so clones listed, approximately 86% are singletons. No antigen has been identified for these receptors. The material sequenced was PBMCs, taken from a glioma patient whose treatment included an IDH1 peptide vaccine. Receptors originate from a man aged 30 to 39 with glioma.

The CDR3: CASSQEGGDTQYF. DNA for the CDR3: TGCGCCAGCAGCCAAGAGGGAGGAGATACGCAGTATTTT. The rearrangement uses TRBV4-3 and TRBJ2-3, with a weak D call TRBD2 (6 bases). The CDR3 covers 13 residues. Trimming took 0 bases from V and 5 from J, leaving 6 bases between them. The germline V gene encodes CDR1 LGHNA and CDR2 YSLEER.

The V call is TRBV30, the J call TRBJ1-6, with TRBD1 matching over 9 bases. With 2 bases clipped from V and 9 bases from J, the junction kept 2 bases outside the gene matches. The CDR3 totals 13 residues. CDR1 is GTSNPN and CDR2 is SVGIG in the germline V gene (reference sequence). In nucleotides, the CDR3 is TGTGCCTGGAGTCCGGACAGGGGTTCACCCCTCCACTTT. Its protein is CAWSPDRGSPLHF.

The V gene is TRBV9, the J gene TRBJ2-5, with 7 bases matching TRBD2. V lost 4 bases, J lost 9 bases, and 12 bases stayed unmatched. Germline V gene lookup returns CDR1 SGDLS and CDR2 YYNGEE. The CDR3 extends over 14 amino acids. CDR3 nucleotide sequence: TGTGCCAGCAGCTGGGCGGGAGAGGGGAAGGCCCAGTACTTC. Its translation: CASSWAGEGKAQYF. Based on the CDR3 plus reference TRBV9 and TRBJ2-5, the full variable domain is DSGVTQTPKHLITATGQRVTLRCSPRSGDLSVYWYQQSLDQGLQFLIQYYNGEERAKGNILERFSAQQFPDLHSELNLSSLELGDSALYFCASSWAGEGKAQYFGPGTRLLVL.

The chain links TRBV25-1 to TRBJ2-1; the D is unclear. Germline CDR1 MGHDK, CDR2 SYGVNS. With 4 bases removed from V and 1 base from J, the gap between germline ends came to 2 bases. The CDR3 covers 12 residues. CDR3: CASSVSYNEQFF. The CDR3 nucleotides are TGTGCCAGCAGTGTATCCTACAATGAGCAGTTCTTC.

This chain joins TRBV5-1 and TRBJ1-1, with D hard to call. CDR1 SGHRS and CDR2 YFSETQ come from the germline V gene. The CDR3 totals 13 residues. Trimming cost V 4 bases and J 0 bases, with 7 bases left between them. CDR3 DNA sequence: TGCGCCAGCAGCATGGCCGTGAACACTGAAGCTTTCTTT. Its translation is CASSMAVNTEAFF.

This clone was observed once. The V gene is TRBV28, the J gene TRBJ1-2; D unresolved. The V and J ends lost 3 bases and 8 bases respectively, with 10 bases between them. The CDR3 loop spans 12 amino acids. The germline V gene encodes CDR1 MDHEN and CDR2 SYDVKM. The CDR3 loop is CASSLARYGYTF. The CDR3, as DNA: TGTGCCAGCAGTTTGGCGAGATACGGCTACACCTTC.

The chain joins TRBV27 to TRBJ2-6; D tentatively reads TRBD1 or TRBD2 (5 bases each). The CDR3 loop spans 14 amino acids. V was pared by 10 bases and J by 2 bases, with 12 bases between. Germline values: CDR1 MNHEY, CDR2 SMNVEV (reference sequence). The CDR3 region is CANGTDPGANVLTF. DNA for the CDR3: TGTGCCAACGGGACCGACCCTGGGGCCAACGTCCTGACTTTC.

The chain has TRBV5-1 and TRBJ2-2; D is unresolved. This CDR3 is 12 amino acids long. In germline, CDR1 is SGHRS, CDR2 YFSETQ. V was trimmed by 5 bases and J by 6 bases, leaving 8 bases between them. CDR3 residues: CASRIGAGELFF. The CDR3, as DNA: TGCGCCAGCAGAATAGGAGCCGGGGAGCTGTTTTTT.

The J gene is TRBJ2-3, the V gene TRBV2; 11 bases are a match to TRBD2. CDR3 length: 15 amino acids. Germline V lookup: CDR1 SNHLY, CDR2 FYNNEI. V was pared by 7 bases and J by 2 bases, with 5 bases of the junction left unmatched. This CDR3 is CASTLTSGDTDTQYF. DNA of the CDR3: TGTGCCAGCACCTTGACTAGCGGGGACACAGATACGCAGTATTTT. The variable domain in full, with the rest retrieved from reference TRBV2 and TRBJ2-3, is EPEVTQTPSHQVTQMGQEVILRCVPISNHLYFYWYRQILGQKVEFLVSFYNNEISEKSEIFDDQFSVERPDGSNFTLKIRSTKLEDSAMYFCASTLTSGDTDTQYFGPGTRLTVL.

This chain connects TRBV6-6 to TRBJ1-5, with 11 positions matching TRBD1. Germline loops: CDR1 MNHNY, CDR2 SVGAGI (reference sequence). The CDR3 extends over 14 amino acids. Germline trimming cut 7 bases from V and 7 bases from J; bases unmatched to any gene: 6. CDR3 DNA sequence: TGTGCCAGCACCGGGACAGGGGGTTTGCAGCCCCAGCATTTT. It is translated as CASTGTGGLQPQHF.

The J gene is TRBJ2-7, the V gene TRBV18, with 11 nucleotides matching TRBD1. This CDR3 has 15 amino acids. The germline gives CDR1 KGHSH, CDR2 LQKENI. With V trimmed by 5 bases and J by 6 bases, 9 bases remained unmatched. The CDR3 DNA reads TGTGCCAGCTCAGATCCGGGACAGGGGGTTCCCGAGCAGTACTTC. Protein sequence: CASSDPGQGVPEQYF.

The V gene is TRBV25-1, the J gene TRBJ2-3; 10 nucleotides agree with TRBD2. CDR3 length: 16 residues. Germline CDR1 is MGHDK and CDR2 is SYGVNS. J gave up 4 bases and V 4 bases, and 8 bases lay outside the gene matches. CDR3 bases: TGTGCCAGCAGTGCCCCAATTAGCGGGAGGCCAGATACGCAGTATTTT. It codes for CASSAPISGRPDTQYF. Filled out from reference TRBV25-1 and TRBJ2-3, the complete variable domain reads EADIYQTPRYLVIGTGKKITLECSQTMGHDKMYWYQQDPGMELHLIHYSYGVNSTEKGDLSSESTVSRIRTEHFPLTLESARPSHTSQYLCASSAPISGRPDTQYFGPGTRLTVL.

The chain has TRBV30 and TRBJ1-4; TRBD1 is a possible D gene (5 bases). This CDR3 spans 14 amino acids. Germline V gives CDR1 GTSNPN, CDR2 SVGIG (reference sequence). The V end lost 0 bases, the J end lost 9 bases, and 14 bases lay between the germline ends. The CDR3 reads CAWSVLQGPKKLFF. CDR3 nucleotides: TGTGCCTGGAGTGTACTCCAGGGCCCGAAAAAACTGTTTTTT.

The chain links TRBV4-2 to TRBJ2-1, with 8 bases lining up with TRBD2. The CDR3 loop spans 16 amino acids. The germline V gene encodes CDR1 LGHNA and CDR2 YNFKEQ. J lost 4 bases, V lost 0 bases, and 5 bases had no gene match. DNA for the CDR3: TGTGCCAGCAGCCAAGAGGCGGCTAGCGGGTACAATGAGCAGTTCTTC. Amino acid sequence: CASSQEAASGYNEQFF.

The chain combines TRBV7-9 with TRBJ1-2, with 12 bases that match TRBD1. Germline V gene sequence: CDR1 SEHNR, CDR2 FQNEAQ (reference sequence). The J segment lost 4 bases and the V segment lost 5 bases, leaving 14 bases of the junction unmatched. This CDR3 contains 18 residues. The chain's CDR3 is CASSANRDRGRPGYGYTF. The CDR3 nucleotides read TGTGCCAGCAGCGCGAACCGGGACAGGGGGCGCCCCGGCTATGGCTACACCTTC.